The 23 T cell receptor beta chains given below trace back to one sample, sequenced in a study of CD8+ T cells in alopecia areata. TCR sequencing used cDNA made by reverse transcription of extracted RNA. Sequenced by immunoSEQ multiplex PCR; TCRdb stores in-frame clones only, minus some. The top ten hold 0.45% of the sample, which has about 200,000 clones, about 53% seen once. Sample: CD4+ T cells sorted from blood, taken at week 0. These receptors were taken from a human donor with alopecia areata.

The chain carries TRBV7-8 and TRBJ2-2; D call uncertain. Germline loops: CDR1 SGHVS, CDR2 FQNEAQ. The V gene lost 5 bases and the J gene lost 2 bases, with 12 bases spanning the gap. This CDR3 region has 15 residues. DNA of the CDR3: TGTGCCAGCAGCCCCCTCGTCCGTAACACCGGGGAGCTGTTTTTT. Translation gives CASSPLVRNTGELFF.

This clone was observed a few times. The chain recombines TRBV5-1 with TRBJ2-3, with unresolved D. Germline loops: CDR1 SGHRS, CDR2 YFSETQ. The length of the CDR3 is 16 residues. The ends were cut back, 2 bases at V and 5 bases at J, with 18 bases in the middle. CDR3 region: CASSFLGNRWGDTQYF. The CDR3 DNA reads as TGCGCCAGCAGCTTCCTGGGCAACCGGTGGGGAGATACGCAGTATTTT.

This clone was recorded a few times. This chain uses TRBV9 with TRBJ2-7; 7 bases agree with TRBD1. The ends lost 3 bases at V and 2 bases at J; junction bases unmatched: 5. The germline V gene encodes CDR1 SGDLS and CDR2 YYNGEE. The CDR3 has 14 amino acids. The CDR3 sequence: CASSEQGHAYEQYF. The CDR3 DNA sequence: TGTGCCAGCAGCGAACAGGGGCATGCCTACGAGCAGTACTTC.

In this sample, this clone turned up once. The chain uses TRBV7-3 and TRBJ2-7; D might be TRBD1 (6 bases). Trimming took off 4 bases at V and 7 bases at J, with 14 bases between the two ends. The length of the CDR3 is 13 residues. Germline lookup yields CDR1 SGHTA and CDR2 FQGTGA. CDR3 region: CASSSRGPEEQYF. CDR3 coding DNA: TGTGCCAGCAGCTCCAGGGGTCCTGAGGAGCAGTACTTC.

The gene calls are TRBV30 and TRBJ1-1, with a weak D call TRBD1 (5 bases). Germline V gene lookup returns CDR1 GTSNPN and CDR2 SVGIG (reference sequence). This CDR3 comprises 14 residues. Trimming shortened V by 0 bases and J by 1 base, and 9 bases separated the two germline ends. This CDR3 reads CAWSVGTSNTEAFF. Here the CDR3 DNA reads TGTGCCTGGAGTGTCGGGACTTCGAACACTGAAGCTTTCTTT.

The chain recombines TRBV9 with TRBJ2-3; 7 bases are shared with TRBD1. Losses at the gene ends were 2 bases for V and 5 bases for J; bases not matched to a gene: 5. CDR1 and CDR2 (germline): SGDLS, YYNGEE. CDR3 length: 14 amino acids. The DNA of the CDR3 is TGTGCCAGCAGCGTCAAGGGGGCGGAAGATACGCAGTATTTT. Translated: CASSVKGAEDTQYF. Supplemented by reference TRBV9 and TRBJ2-3, the full variable domain reads DSGVTQTPKHLITATGQRVTLRCSPRSGDLSVYWYQQSLDQGLQFLIQYYNGEERAKGNILERFSAQQFPDLHSELNLSSLELGDSALYFCASSVKGAEDTQYFGPGTRLTVL.

The chain employs TRBV11-1 and TRBJ2-5; D may be TRBD1 or TRBD2 (7 bases each). Germline values: CDR1 SGHAT, CDR2 FQDESV (reference sequence). This CDR3 contains 14 residues. Trimming cost V 3 bases and J 4 bases, with 12 bases left between them. CDR3 DNA sequence: TGTGCCAGCAGCTTGGGAGGGGGCACAGAGACCCAGTACTTC. Its protein product is CASSLGGGTETQYF.

The J gene is TRBJ2-1, the V gene TRBV2; 7 nucleotides match TRBD1. The J segment lost 8 bases and the V segment lost 6 bases, leaving 13 bases of the junction unmatched. The length of the CDR3 is 15 residues. Germline-derived CDR1 and CDR2 are SNHLY and FYNNEI. The CDR3 region has the DNA TGTGCCAGCAGAAGGGACAGTGGAATCGGAGATGAGCAGTTCTTC. Encoded protein: CASRRDSGIGDEQFF.

V usage is TRBV27 and J usage is TRBJ1-2; weak D call: TRBD1 (5 bases). Germline V CDR1 and CDR2: MNHEY, SMNVEV (reference sequence). The V gene lost 0 bases and the J gene lost 7 bases, with 9 bases spanning the gap. The CDR3 spans 13 residues. The CDR3 region is CASSLSGRAGYTF. CDR3 bases: TGTGCCAGCAGTTTATCGGGCAGGGCTGGCTACACCTTC.

In nucleotides, the CDR3 is TGTGCCACCAGCAGAGGGCCCGAGTTTGGTACGCAGTATTTT. Protein product: CATSRGPEFGTQYF. The V and J genes are TRBV15 and TRBJ2-3; D not resolved. V shed 1 base and J shed 8 bases, with 13 bases lying between them. CDR3 size: 14 residues. CDR1 and CDR2 from the germline V gene are LNHNV and YYDKDF (reference sequence).

This clone was found a few times. V and J are TRBV11-2 and TRBJ2-7; no definite D call. CDR3 length equals 13 residues. V lost 1 base to trimming and J lost 0 bases, with 4 bases between them. From germline, CDR1 is SGHAT and CDR2 FQNNGV. The CDR3 sequence: CASSLGSSYEQYF. For the CDR3, the DNA is TGTGCCAGCAGCTTAGGCAGCTCCTACGAGCAGTACTTC.

CDR3 in amino acids: CASGRFSNQPQHF. The CDR3 nucleotides read TGTGCCAGCGGACGGTTTAGCAATCAGCCCCAGCATTTT. The chain uses TRBV6-5 and TRBJ1-5, with no clear D. Germline lookup yields CDR1 MNHEY and CDR2 SVGAGI. Trimming cost V 8 bases and J 0 bases, with 8 bases left between them. The CDR3 is made up of 13 amino acids.

The CDR3 reads CASSAWGQIFNYGYTF. The DNA of the CDR3 is TGTGCCAGCAGCGCTTGGGGGCAGATCTTTAACTATGGCTACACCTTC. V usage is TRBV2 and J usage is TRBJ1-2; a weak D match, TRBD1 (6 bases). Between the trimmed V and J ends, which lost 6 bases and 1 base, there was a span of 18 bases. The CDR3 sequence is 16 residues long. CDR1 is SNHLY, CDR2 FYNNEI, per germline.

The chain recombines TRBV7-2 with TRBJ1-5, with unresolved D. The CDR3 is 14 residues long. V was clipped by 5 bases and J by 7 bases, with 15 bases between them. The germline V gene has CDR1 SGHTA and CDR2 FQGNSA. The CDR3 nucleotides are TGTGCCAGCAGCCAAGGTTGGGAACGACAGCCCCAGCATTTT. This codes for CASSQGWERQPQHF.

V usage is TRBV25-1 and J usage is TRBJ2-1; 12 bases fit TRBD2. The CDR3 spans 16 residues. Per germline, CDR1 MGHDK and CDR2 SYGVNS. J was trimmed by 6 bases and V by 2 bases; bases with no gene match: 5. The CDR3: CASSERLAGGGNEQFF. As DNA, the CDR3 is TGTGCCAGCAGTGAAAGGCTAGCGGGAGGGGGCAATGAGCAGTTCTTC.

This chain joins TRBV27 and TRBJ2-1; 8 bases agree with TRBD2. The CDR3 is 16 amino acids. V gave up 5 bases and J gave up 6 bases; unmatched junction bases: 12. Germline values: CDR1 MNHEY, CDR2 SMNVEV (reference sequence). CDR3 bases: TGTGCCAGCAGTCCGAGGCCAGCGGGACTAGGCAATGAGCAGTTCTTC. This codes for CASSPRPAGLGNEQFF.

V is TRBV4-2 and J is TRBJ2-3; tentatively, D is TRBD2 (5 bases). V was clipped by 0 bases and J by 6 bases, with 13 bases between them. This CDR3 region has 15 residues. Germline V CDR1 and CDR2: LGHNA, YNFKEQ. The CDR3 nucleotides are TGTGCCAGCAGCCAAGAAAGGAGGATTGGCGATACGCAGTATTTT. Encoded protein: CASSQERRIGDTQYF.

V is TRBV2 and J is TRBJ2-1; perhaps TRBD2 as D (5 bases). CDR1 is SNHLY, CDR2 FYNNEI, per germline. This CDR3 is 12 amino acids long. Deletions cut 7 bases from V and 10 bases from J, with 14 bases between. For the CDR3, the DNA is TGTGCCAGCACCACGGTTCCGGGAGAGCAGTTCTTC. It codes for CASTTVPGEQFF.

The chain links TRBV27 to TRBJ1-2, with no clear D. The CDR3 has 14 residues. Germline lookup yields CDR1 MNHEY and CDR2 SMNVEV (reference sequence). The ends were cut back, 0 bases at V and 4 bases at J, with 9 bases in the middle. CDR3 nucleotides: TGTGCCAGCAGTTTATCCGGAGTTAGCTATGGCTACACCTTC. It is translated as CASSLSGVSYGYTF.

The CDR3 loop is CASSIVRGTTEAFF. The CDR3 DNA is TGTGCCAGTAGTATAGTGCGGGGAACCACTGAAGCTTTCTTT. J is TRBJ1-1 and V is TRBV19, with D uncertain. Per the germline V gene, CDR1 is LNHDA and CDR2 is SQIVND (reference sequence). CDR3 size: 14 residues. V was trimmed by 1 base and J by 4 bases, leaving 10 bases between them.

Worth noting for this clone: Other nucleotide sequences in the sample specify the same CDR3. The chain links TRBV15 to TRBJ2-3; D may be TRBD2 (5 bases). Trimming cost V 0 bases and J 0 bases, with 7 bases left between them. Germline CDR1 LNHNV, CDR2 YYDKDF (reference sequence). The CDR3 consists of 15 residues. The CDR3, as DNA: TGTGCCACCAGCAGAGATGGCGGGAGCACAGATACGCAGTATTTT. Protein sequence: CATSRDGGSTDTQYF.

The rearrangement uses TRBV2 and TRBJ1-5, with D possibly TRBD1 on 5 matching bases. This CDR3 spans 19 amino acids. The V gene lost 2 bases and the J gene lost 1 base, with 21 bases spanning the gap. Looked up from germline, CDR1 is SNHLY and CDR2 is FYNNEI. In DNA, the CDR3 is TGTGCCAGCAGTGAACACGGGGCACCCCGCGCAGGGAGCAATCAGCCCCAGCATTTT. Translating gives CASSEHGAPRAGSNQPQHF.

As regards this clone: The identical CDR3 is also encoded by other nucleotide sequences in the sample. This chain links TRBV7-3 with TRBJ2-2, with no clear D. Deletions cut 1 base from V and 6 bases from J, with 6 bases between. The CDR3 consists of 13 residues. The germline CDR1 and CDR2 sequences are SGHTA and FQGTGA. Here the CDR3 reads CASSLRSAGELFF. DNA for the CDR3: TGTGCCAGCAGCTTAAGAAGTGCCGGGGAGCTGTTTTTT.